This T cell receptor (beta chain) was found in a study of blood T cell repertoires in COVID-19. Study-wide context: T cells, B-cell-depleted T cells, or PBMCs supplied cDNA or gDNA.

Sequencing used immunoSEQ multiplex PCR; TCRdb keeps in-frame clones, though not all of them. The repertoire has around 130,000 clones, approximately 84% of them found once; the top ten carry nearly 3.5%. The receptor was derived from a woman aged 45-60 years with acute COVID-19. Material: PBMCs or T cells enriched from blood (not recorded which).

The chain's CDR3 is CASIGERSTPRQGIRQPQHF. For the CDR3, the DNA is TGTGCCAGCATAGGAGAGAGGTCTACCCCCAGACAGGGAATACGCCAGCCCCAGCATTTT. The genes are TRBV21-1 and TRBJ1-5; no DNA check was done on the table's D call, TRBD1. TRBV21-1 is noted as a pseudogene. This CDR3 spans 20 amino acids.